This T cell receptor beta chain was retrieved from a study of blood T cell repertoires in COVID-19. Assay: immunoSEQ multiplex PCR; the TCRdb copy retains only in-frame clones and omits some. The sample has 100,000 to 150,000 clones; approximately 70% are singletons. V was clipped by 1 base and J by 3 bases, with 16 bases between them. This CDR3 contains 16 residues. Germline CDR1 and CDR2: SGHTA and FQGNSA. This clonotype was obtained from a woman between 70 and 85 years old with acute or convalescent COVID-19. Sequenced input: peripheral blood. The gene calls are TRBV7-2 and TRBJ2-7; tentatively, D is TRBD2 (6 bases). This CDR3 is CASSLVVGQGGYEQYF. CDR3 nucleotides: TGTGCCAGCAGCTTAGTGGTCGGGCAGGGAGGCTACGAGCAGTACTTC.